The TCR beta chain under discussion was sequenced for a study of cytomegalovirus exposure and HLA in healthy donors (TCRdb year 2017). General notes on the study: An earlier analysis of approximately 600 of the donors reported roughly 300 Gb of sequence data and 100 million to 130 million unique TCR beta sequences from 150 million to 200 million T cells. To decide whether each TCR beta V gene segment behaved as functional or pseudogenic, an earlier analysis of approximately 590 of the donors relied on high-throughput TCR beta sequencing. Of the roughly 400 genotyped donors, about 80% fell in the genetic ancestry cluster associated with self-reported Caucasian donors. Donor age, sex, ethnicity and CMV serostatus were compiled alongside the repertoire data. Four or five DR-DQ haplotypes were handled as single units for association and clustering because linkage in the cohort was strong. All discovery cohort repertoires had been generated using a single sequencing platform. High-throughput TCR immunosequencing, statistical association of individual TCRs with disease status, and machine learning were combined to predict cytomegalovirus infection status. Besides the first cohort of under 700 subjects, a separate validation cohort made up of roughly 130 different subjects was used. The study used immunosequencing to profile the T cell repertoires of several hundred subjects and linked those repertoires to cytomegalovirus serostatus. The study was designed to test whether signatures of past pathogen exposure could be identified by cataloging public T cell receptors. About 300 gigabases of sequencing data and approximately 85 million unique TCR sequences were included in an early release covering roughly 600 HLA-typed donors. The later analysis used no new phenotypic data to find candidate immune exposures, relying instead on TCR beta sequences and their occurrence across donors. Both class I and class II loci were covered by HLA typing, at four-digit resolution. In a later analysis, previously published TCR beta repertoires from fewer than 750 donors were re-analyzed and high-resolution HLA genotyping was added so that TCR occurrence patterns could be studied. In a later genetic analysis, genome-wide SNP genotypes for about three fifths of the 666 donors were used, and that subset was treated as a discovery cohort. Typing coverage differed by locus: A, B, C, DRB1 and DQB1 were typed in roughly 620-630 donors, DQA1 in approximately 520, DPA1 in some 570, and DPB1 in roughly 450. On average, roughly 200,000 unique TCR beta nucleotide sequences were sequenced per donor among several hundred genotyped donors of the cohort, with roughly 20% of those sequences being non-productive.

Library preparation was by the immunoSEQ multiplex PCR assay. The multiplex PCR relied on a mix of 60 forward primers for TCR Vbeta segments and 13 reverse primers for TCR Jbeta segments. The CDR3 region of rearranged TCR beta genes was amplified from genomic DNA by a multiplex PCR assay. The Illumina HiSeq System was used to sequence the amplified TCR beta libraries as 87-base-pair reads. On the authors' methods: A later analysis tallied 75 million to 95 million unique TCR beta chains across the 610 or so repertoires, and around 12 million of those chains were shared by two or more donors. Raw reads were error-corrected and collapsed into unique sequences by a nearest-neighbor algorithm in which closely related sequences were merged to remove PCR and sequencing errors. Alignment of CDR3 sequences to IMGT reference sequences was used to assign V, D and J gene segments. For a sequence to be retained, a match of at least six nucleotides was required to both a V gene segment and a J gene segment. A rearrangement counted as productive if the CDR3 had no stop codons and remained in frame with V and J, and every other rearrangement counted as non-productive. Following IMGT convention, CDR3 was defined as the stretch from the second conserved V-encoded cysteine to the conserved J-encoded phenylalanine. The earlier analysis of roughly 590 of the donors excluded any sequence lacking an unambiguous match to a single V gene segment. An earlier analysis of under 750 of the donors called V segments functional above 56.7% productive rearrangements and segregating when the between-donor standard deviation exceeded 5%. A statistical classification framework was built for diagnosing cytomegalovirus status from the catalog of TCR beta chain sequences. A later analysis assigned V and J genes by comparing TCR nucleotide sequences with IMGT/GENE-DB human TR gene sequences. In a later analysis, CDR3 sequences and most-parsimonious VDJ recombination scenarios were assigned using the TCRdist pipeline. A later analysis defined each TCR beta chain by its CDR3 amino acid sequence plus V-gene family, and excluded reads lacking a unique V-gene family. A later analysis removed 500 to 650 highly shared, low-generation-probability nucleotide sequences to deal with suspected cross-contamination and a sequencing artifact. In a later analysis, a clonal expansion index for each public chain was calculated from normalized within-repertoire ranks of inferred template counts. A later analysis computed generation probabilities with a VDJ recombination model fitted to out-of-frame rearrangements, and checked the results against IGoR. Hypergeometric tests were used in a later analysis to score TCR-TCR, TCR-HLA and TCR-CMV co-occurrence, with a repertoire-size bias correction applied to the TCR pairs. False discovery rates were estimated in a later analysis by permuting HLA or CMV assignments 20 times. In a later analysis, co-occurring TCRs were grouped using DBSCAN, and TCRdist sequence similarity was added for clustering within HLA-allele-positive subsets. For co-occurrence clustering, repertoires with fewer than 30,000 or more than 120,000 public chains were excluded, along with 5 or 6 repertoires with anomalous nucleotide sharing. Entries here come from immuneACCESS through TCRdb and include only in-frame sequences with V and J called. Some clones fail to appear in such tables; in the studies checked, an unresolved V gene covers under half of the shortfall, and the cause of the remainder is unknown. Clone size and the V and J calls come from that table; the DNA yielded D and trimming. Within this sample are about 170,000 clones, with less than 85% of them counted one time only. Of the sample, roughly 1.5% is held by the ten largest clones.

CDR1 is given as SQVTM and CDR2 as ANQGSEA, both from the germline V gene. The CDR3, from cysteine to phenylalanine, totals 15 residues. Only the CDR3 region is kept as DNA, spanning 45 bases read in frame from base 1. V is cut by 6 bases and J by 7 bases, and the space between the germline ends is 21 bases. The cohort was made up of 500 to 800 healthy bone marrow donors. All cohort members were sampled while nominally healthy, although unrecorded immune exposures were likely present. The donor was CMV seronegative and was included in the group of a few hundred seronegative cohort members. Each donor provided a peripheral blood sample, and peripheral blood mononuclear cells were used for TCR beta sequencing. The Qiagen DNeasy Blood Extraction Kit was used to extract genomic DNA from the blood cell samples. The research as a whole found: A cluster of highly shared sequence variants was judged likely to represent a technical artifact of the sequencing pipeline. Because the 87-base-pair reads could not distinguish some IMGT-functional V segments, including TRBV6-2 and TRBV6-3, those segments were excluded. The study gave a list of roughly 150 TCR beta chains associated with cytomegalovirus. In an earlier analysis of 450 to 750 of the donors, most TCR beta V segments appeared in productive rearrangements about 87% or about 30% of the time, broadly matching IMGT annotations. In this cohort, only TCR beta chains were sequenced, and detectable features were limited by the absence of alpha or paired-chain data. Cytomegalovirus status was reported to be diagnosed by the classifier with high specificity and sensitivity in both the original and validation cohorts. Linkage disequilibrium might explain the correlated functional status among segregating V segments, but an unknown experimental factor could not be excluded. Several of the top co-occurrence clusters appeared to be linked to parvovirus B19, influenza, CMV and Epstein-Barr virus, according to a later analysis. Compared with equally common non-associated chains, HLA-associated TCR beta chains in a later analysis were more clonally expanded and had lower generation probabilities. A later genetic analysis reported fewer N-insertions in productive TCRs among donors in an Asian-associated ancestry cluster than the roughly 720-donor mean. Most TCR sequences were seen in very few donors, while some public TCRs were found in many individuals. A later analysis found that most CMV-associated TCR beta chains appeared HLA-restricted, with HLA associations seemingly driven largely by CMV exposure. A further reported finding was that TCR beta sequences accurately predicted the HLA-A and HLA-B alleles for most subjects in the first cohort. It was suggested by the authors that the approach could potentially be generalized to other disease states and immunological phenotypes. Specific HLA alleles were associated with 15,000 to 20,000 TCR beta sequences at a false discovery rate of 0.05 in a later analysis. According to a later analysis, TCR association rates differed among HLA loci, with DRB1 alleles showing the most associated TCRs and HLA-C alleles showing the fewest. In vitro tests confirmed that three of the cytomegalovirus-associated TCR beta chains recognize cytomegalovirus antigens. Sequencing depth was assumed to be roughly uniform across donors in the presence/absence analyses, though that assumption may not hold. An association between a missense DCLRE1C variant and V-gene and J-gene trimming of TCR beta chains was found in a later genetic analysis and replicated in an independent cohort. Because HLA typing was missing for some donors at each locus, association tests included only the typed subset. Because counts were too low, roughly 16 rarely observed V segments, including chromosome 9 orphons, were excluded from the earlier analysis of 587 of the donors. Strong co-occurrence of HLA alleles, especially DR and DQ, made assigning TCR associations to individual alleles difficult. For the cohort, immune exposure information was limited to CMV serostatus.

This clone was recorded a few times. Its antigen remains undetermined. Base qualities were left out, and no much larger clone turns up one base away. The clonotype was recovered from a male donor in good health and CMV-seronegative. Material: PBMCs. In this chain, TRBV29-1 is recombined with TRBJ2-2; the D gene is perhaps TRBD2, on 6 matching bases. The nucleotide sequence reads as follows: TGCAGCGTCGTGGTGTCGGGAGCATACATCGGGGAGCTGTTTTTT. It encodes CSVVVSGAYIGELFF.